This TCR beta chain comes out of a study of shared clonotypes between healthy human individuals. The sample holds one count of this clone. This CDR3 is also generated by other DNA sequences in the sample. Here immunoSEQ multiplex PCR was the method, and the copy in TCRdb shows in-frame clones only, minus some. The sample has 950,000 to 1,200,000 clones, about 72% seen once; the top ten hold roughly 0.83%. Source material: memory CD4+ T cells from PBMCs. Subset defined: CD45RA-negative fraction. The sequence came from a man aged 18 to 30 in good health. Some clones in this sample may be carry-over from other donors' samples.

Here the CDR3 DNA reads TGTGCCAGCTCCCCGACTAGCGGAACCTACAATGAGCAGTTCTTC. It translates to CASSPTSGTYNEQFF. The chain has TRBV18 and TRBJ2-1; 9 bases map to TRBD2. CDR1 KGHSH and CDR2 LQKENI come from the germline V gene. Trimming took 6 bases from V and 2 from J; bases not matched to a gene: 5. This CDR3 contains 15 residues.